The 18 T cell receptor beta chains below come from one sample, sequenced in a study of blood T cell repertoires in COVID-19. The method was immunoSEQ multiplex PCR; TCRdb's version includes in-frame clones alone and lacks a portion of them. Of more than 300,000 clones in the sample, 91% were seen once. The sample was peripheral blood. Receptors were obtained from a woman younger than 30 who had recovered from COVID-19.

The genes are TRBV5-8 and TRBJ2-1, with D hard to call. The germline V and J ends were trimmed by 1 base and 7 bases, with 12 bases remaining between them. Germline loops: CDR1 SGHTS, CDR2 YDEGEE. The CDR3 length is 14 residues. The CDR3 here is CASSLRVRHNEQFF. CDR3 DNA sequence: TGTGCCAGCAGCTTGCGCGTCAGGCATAATGAGCAGTTCTTC.

The V call is TRBV13, the J call TRBJ2-1; 14 bases are a match to TRBD2. The CDR3 has 17 amino acids. The germline CDR1 and CDR2 sequences are PRHDT and FYEKMQ (reference sequence). V lost 2 bases to trimming and J lost 6 bases; unmatched junction nucleotides: 6. The CDR3 DNA reads TGTGCCAGCAGCTTAAGACTAGCGGGAGGGCAGATCAATGAGCAGTTCTTC. Translation gives CASSLRLAGGQINEQFF.

The V and J genes are TRBV7-9 and TRBJ2-7; 9 nucleotides line up with TRBD2. J was trimmed by 2 bases and V by 3 bases; bases with no gene match: 5. Per germline, CDR1 SEHNR and CDR2 FQNEAQ (reference sequence). This CDR3 comprises 15 residues. The CDR3 coding sequence is TGTGCCAGCAGCTTTCTAGCGGGAATCCCCTACGAGCAGTACGTC. Translating it yields CASSFLAGIPYEQYV.

The chain has TRBV30 and TRBJ2-1; 7 bases line up with TRBD2. This CDR3 comprises 14 residues. Trimming took 4 bases from V and 2 from J; bases not matched to a gene: 5. Germline lookup yields CDR1 GTSNPN and CDR2 SVGIG (reference sequence). CDR3 protein: CAWKGGGPYNEQFF. Written as DNA, the CDR3 is TGTGCCTGGAAGGGCGGGGGTCCCTACAATGAGCAGTTCTTC.

The J gene is TRBJ1-5, the V gene TRBV19, with 7 nucleotides matching TRBD1. The CDR3 covers 13 residues. Looked up from germline, CDR1 is LNHDA and CDR2 is SQIVND (reference sequence). The ends lost 3 bases at V and 7 bases at J; junction bases unmatched: 3. In DNA, the CDR3 is TGTGCCAGTAGTATCGAGGGGGCCCAGCCCCAGCATTTT. As protein: CASSIEGAQPQHF.

This chain joins TRBV5-1 and TRBJ1-2; 7 bases are shared with TRBD1. V dropped 7 bases and J dropped 2; count of bases not matched to a gene: 14. Germline V gene sequence: CDR1 SGHRS, CDR2 YFSETQ. The CDR3 length is 16 residues. The CDR3 DNA reads as TGCGCCAGCCGACAGGGTCAAGGGTTTAGCAACTATGGCTACACCTTC. Its protein is CASRQGQGFSNYGYTF.

The chain links TRBV2 to TRBJ2-2; D remains ambiguous. The CDR3 is 14 residues long. Germline CDR1 and CDR2: SNHLY and FYNNEI. The germline V and J ends were trimmed by 0 bases and 7 bases, with 9 bases remaining between them. CDR3 region: CASSEALQVGELFF. Here the CDR3 DNA reads TGTGCCAGCAGTGAAGCGCTCCAGGTCGGGGAGCTGTTTTTT.

The CDR3: CAWSSGSVTDTQYF. The CDR3 DNA follows: TGTGCCTGGAGTAGCGGGAGTGTCACAGATACGCAGTATTTT. The genes are TRBV30 and TRBJ2-3; 8 nucleotides agree with TRBD2. Germline V gene lookup returns CDR1 GTSNPN and CDR2 SVGIG (reference sequence). Trimming removed 2 bases from V and 2 bases from J; junction bases left unmatched: 3. This CDR3 spans 14 amino acids.

The chain joins TRBV7-9 to TRBJ1-2; no clear D gene. Trimming stripped 4 bases from V and 8 bases from J, with 14 bases between. The germline V gene encodes CDR1 SEHNR and CDR2 FQNEAQ (reference sequence). The CDR3 is 13 residues long. The DNA for the CDR3 is TGTGCCAGCAGCTCCCCGACAAGCCGCGGCTACACCTTC. It codes for CASSSPTSRGYTF.

This clone was counted once. The V gene is TRBV27, the J gene TRBJ1-2; D may be TRBD1 (5 bases). From germline, CDR1 is MNHEY and CDR2 SMNVEV (reference sequence). The CDR3 length is 13 residues. V dropped 3 bases and J dropped 7 bases, with 12 bases sitting between them. CDR3 region: CASSLRRGTGYTF. The CDR3 nucleotides read TGTGCCAGCAGTTTGAGGAGGGGAACTGGCTACACCTTC.

The chain has TRBV7-2 and TRBJ1-1; D ambiguous. Germline CDR1 reads SGHTA; CDR2 reads FQGNSA. V was shortened by 5 bases and J by 1 base, with 8 bases between the two germline ends. The CDR3 spans 13 residues. DNA for the CDR3: TGTGCCAGCAGCCTGACAAAGAACACTGAAGCTTTCTTT. Protein sequence: CASSLTKNTEAFF.

The gene calls are TRBV7-2 and TRBJ1-2; the match to TRBD1 covers 9 bases. V was clipped by 0 bases and J by 3 bases; unmatched bases: 5. The CDR3 sequence is 16 residues long. CDR1 and CDR2 from the germline V gene are SGHTA and FQGNSA. CDR3 loop: CASSLAGTGRDYGYTF. The DNA of the CDR3 is TGTGCCAGCAGCTTAGCGGGGACAGGGAGGGACTATGGCTACACCTTC.

The chain has TRBV6-2 or TRBV6-3 and TRBJ2-1; tentative D call: TRBD1 (7 bases). Germline V gene data show CDR1 as MNHEY and CDR2 as SVGEGT. V shed 1 base and J shed 9 bases, with 19 bases lying between them. The CDR3 has 16 amino acids. The CDR3 loop reads CASSYLAAGGGFEQFF. The CDR3 DNA reads as TGTGCCAGCAGTTACTTGGCGGCAGGGGGAGGATTTGAGCAGTTCTTC.

The gene calls are TRBV4-3 and TRBJ2-1; TRBD2 might be the D (5 bases). Germline lookup yields CDR1 LGHNA and CDR2 YSLEER. V lost 4 bases and J 6 bases, leaving 13 bases between the germline ends. This CDR3 comprises 14 residues. The CDR3 DNA reads as TGCGCCAGCAGCCTCGGACTCCCGCCCAATGAGCAGTTCTTC. Translation: CASSLGLPPNEQFF.

This rearrangement joins TRBV7-9 to TRBJ1-6; D unresolved. The germline gives CDR1 SEHNR, CDR2 FQNEAQ (reference sequence). This CDR3 is built from 14 residues. V was trimmed by 2 bases and J by 7 bases, leaving 9 bases between them. The CDR3 nucleotides read TGTGCCAGCAGCTTACCGGTCTGGAATTCACCCCTCCACTTT. Amino acid sequence: CASSLPVWNSPLHF.

In this sample, this clone turned up once. V and J are TRBV11-3 and TRBJ2-3; D might be TRBD2 (6 bases). The CDR3 spans 15 residues. V was trimmed by 2 bases and J by 2 bases, leaving 11 bases between them. Per germline, CDR1 SGHNT and CDR2 YENEEA. CDR3 loop: CASSLSGRTTDTQYF. The CDR3 DNA reads TGTGCCAGCAGCTTATCGGGGAGGACCACAGATACGCAGTATTTT.

The chain links TRBV5-4 to TRBJ1-1, with 7 bases fitting TRBD1. The J segment lost 1 base and the V segment lost 4 bases, leaving 7 bases of the junction unmatched. The CDR3 runs to 15 residues. CDR1 SGHNT and CDR2 YYREEE come from the germline V gene (reference sequence). Written as DNA, the CDR3 is TGTGCCAGCAGCGCACAACAGGGGAGGAACACTGAAGCTTTCTTT. Encoded protein: CASSAQQGRNTEAFF.

The rearrangement uses TRBV4-1 and TRBJ1-2; 7 nucleotides match TRBD1. Germline V gene data show CDR1 as MGHRA and CDR2 as YSYEKL. The CDR3 consists of 15 residues. V lost 5 bases to trimming and J lost 3 bases; unmatched junction nucleotides: 9. Here the CDR3 reads CASSTSDRDYYGYTF. The CDR3 region has the DNA TGCGCCAGCAGCACGTCAGACAGGGACTACTATGGCTACACCTTC.